This T cell receptor (beta chain) stems from a study of regulatory T cells in long-lasting Graves disease. To make TCR beta libraries, researchers used iRepertoire HTBI primers and Arm-PCR of CDR3 regions. Each CDR3 protein is one row after TCRdb ran MiXCR on the multiplex PCR reads. This sample carries roughly 430,000 distinct CDR3 sequences, around a fifth of them seen once, and the ten largest clones take over 11%. This clonotype was seen a few times. Time point described: persistent/refractory GD, antithyroid drugs over 5 years with positive TRAb. PBMC RNA served as the TCR library source. This CDR3 spans 15 amino acids. Germline CDR1 is SNHLY and CDR2 is FYNNEI.

Sample: peripheral blood mononuclear cells (PBMCs), taken when the disease was refractory, from a patient treated with antithyroid drugs. The receptor was derived from a female donor with Graves disease. J is TRBJ2-5 and V is TRBV2; maybe TRBD1 (6 bases). The assigned J gene may be wrong: the sequence end matches TRBJ2-1 better. CDR3 protein: CASRALGAGDNEQFF. The DNA for the CDR3 is TGTGCCAGCAGGGCCCTGGGGGCCGGAGACAATGAGCAGTTCTTC.